This note documents a single T cell receptor beta chain sequence. Its antigen is not known. The TCR-sequenced patients were a few responders to pembrolizumab. Measured with immunoSEQ multiplex PCR; TCRdb has only the in-frame clones, and not every one. This sample has tens of thousands of clones, with approximately 80% found just once. The data originate from a study of PD-1 blockade in mismatch repair-deficient tumors. Study at large: Patients had more than ten mismatch repair-deficient cancer types, all previously treated and progressing. Study results and caveats: Tumor-resident clones, often undetectable pretreatment in blood, expanded then contracted after pembrolizumab.

V lost 6 bases to trimming and J lost 6 bases; unmatched junction nucleotides: 15. Germline CDR1 is SQVTM and CDR2 is ANQGSEA. This CDR3 has 15 residues. The source was peripheral blood, collected 4 weeks after starting pembrolizumab. The clonotype was recovered from an adult with mismatch repair-deficient cancer. This sequence joins TRBV29-1 and TRBJ2-5; TRBD2 aligns across 8 bases. The CDR3 bases are TGCAGCGTCGCAGGAGACGGGAGGGCCTTAAAGACCCAGTACTTC. This sequence encodes CSVAGDGRALKTQYF.